This T cell receptor (beta chain) is drawn from a study of early T cells in non-severe SARS-CoV-2 infection (dated by TCRdb to the early 2020s). With respect to the entire study: Because TCR sequencing was done on bulk RNA from unsorted whole blood, the alpha and beta chains could not be paired. Beyond this particular receptor, the publication reports: VDJdb matching was skewed toward anti-spike CD8 responses and likely underestimated virus-specific expansions by missing private and CD4 specificities.

A case-control design nested within a healthcare worker cohort in London, UK, was used, with weekly nasopharyngeal swab PCR tests and blood sampling performed. Healthcare workers were recruited between 23 and 31 March 2020, during the week of the UK lockdown, and were followed weekly for up to roughly 15 weeks. The junction shows trimming of 4 bases on V and 7 bases on J, and the gene matches do not reach 18 bases of it. The CDR3 runs 16 residues from the cysteine to the phenylalanine. The entry retains the CDR3 DNA only, 48 bases that are in frame from base 1. According to the germline V gene, CDR1 reads SQVTM and CDR2 reads ANQGSEA. This clonotype was recorded at least ten times. Its antigen specificity is not known. The input lacks base qualities; no much larger clone sits a single base away. The library was generated by 5' RACE. TCRdb records NextSeq 500 as the sequencer. To correct for sequencing error and PCR bias, the TCR library protocol tagged individual cDNA molecules with unique molecular identifiers. Both TCR alpha and beta chains were sequenced, and tight co-correlation was observed between alpha and beta sequence abundances in each sample. Under the source paper's analysis protocol: Decombinator V4 was used to annotate the V gene, J gene and CDR3 of the TCR sequences. Expanded TCRs were defined as changing significantly between any two time points under a Poisson model with p below 0.0001. TCR abundances were normalised to the total number of TCRs sequenced per sample and were expressed as counts per million. MAIT TCRs were defined by TRAV1-2 paired with TRAJ12, TRAJ20 or TRAJ33, and iNKT TCRs by TRAV10 paired with TRAJ18. VDJdb, accessed 1 November 2021, was searched for CMV, EBV and SARS-CoV-2 annotated TCRs, excluding TCRs annotated for multiple antigens. The raw public reads went through TCRdb reprocessing: fastp at Q25, MiXCR clone calling, in-frame beta chains kept. Each entry is one CDR3 protein sequence, shown with its most common DNA and genes. The authors' filters were not applied to this entry. This sample has 30,000 to 35,000 distinct CDR3 sequences in its table, and 4.5% to 5% of those were observed once. The ten largest account for almost 8% of the sample.

The clonotype was recovered from an adult who was a healthcare worker with PCR-confirmed SARS-CoV-2 infection or an uninfected control (not recorded which). The chain is made from TRBV29-1 and TRBJ1-1, and 7 junctional nucleotides match TRBD1. The sample consisted of whole blood. The nucleotide sequence reads as follows: TGCAGCGTTGGGGGAGCTGGGACAGCGATTTTGAGTGAAGCTTTCTTT. It codes for CSVGGAGTAILSEAFF.